The next 8 T cell receptor beta chains were all read from a single sample in a study of monozygotic twins with inflammatory bowel disease. Using the 5' RACE reads, TCRdb records one entry per CDR3 protein without DNA. The record lists around 40,000 distinct CDR3 sequences, of which the ten most abundant hold around 5.3%. The sample comprised blood. Receptor source: a human donor with ulcerative colitis or Crohn's disease, or a healthy co-twin of an affected twin (not recorded which).

J is TRBJ1-2 and V is TRBV4-3; TCRdb's assignment of TRBD1 cannot be checked, as there is no DNA. Germline-derived CDR1 and CDR2 are LGHNA and YSLEER. The CDR3 has 13 residues. This CDR3 is CASSQVGVYGYTF.

This chain uses TRBV18 with TRBJ1-1. Germline V gene lookup returns CDR1 KGHSH and CDR2 LQKENI. The CDR3 consists of 16 residues. The CDR3 here is CASSPPTGRASVEAFF.

CDR3 residues: CATSRDLFGGAKNQPQHF. This chain joins TRBV15 and TRBJ1-5. Per the germline V gene, CDR1 is LNHNV and CDR2 is YYDKDF (reference sequence). This CDR3 region has 18 residues.

The chain is built from TRBV20-1 and TRBJ2-1; lacking DNA, the TRBD2 call made by TCRdb goes unchecked. The CDR3 spans 16 residues. Germline assignment: CDR1 DFQATT and CDR2 SNEGSKA (reference sequence). CDR3 amino acids: CSATPTSGRVGNEQFF.

The rearrangement uses TRBV12-3 or TRBV12-4 and TRBJ1-1; the D call from TCRdb, TRBD1, cannot be confirmed without DNA. This CDR3 has 15 residues. CDR3 sequence reads: CASSFNRGLSTEAFF.

This clonotype is deemed medium-sized by its frequency. The chain links TRBV7-8 to TRBJ1-4; TCRdb gives TRBD1 as the D gene, but with no DNA this cannot be confirmed. The V gene's germline CDR1 is SGHVS and CDR2 FQNEAQ. The CDR3 runs to 17 residues. CDR3 region: CASSSEGVGGTNEKLFF.

CDR3 sequence reads: CSARATLGDYGYTF. The chain couples TRBV20-1 to TRBJ1-2; lacking DNA, the TRBD1 call made by TCRdb goes unchecked. Germline V gene lookup returns CDR1 DFQATT and CDR2 SNEGSKA (reference sequence). The CDR3 contains 14 residues.

J is TRBJ2-7 and V is TRBV12-3 or TRBV12-4; the D call from TCRdb, TRBD1, cannot be confirmed without DNA. The CDR3 is made up of 12 amino acids. CDR3 in amino acids: CASSLGDYEQYF.